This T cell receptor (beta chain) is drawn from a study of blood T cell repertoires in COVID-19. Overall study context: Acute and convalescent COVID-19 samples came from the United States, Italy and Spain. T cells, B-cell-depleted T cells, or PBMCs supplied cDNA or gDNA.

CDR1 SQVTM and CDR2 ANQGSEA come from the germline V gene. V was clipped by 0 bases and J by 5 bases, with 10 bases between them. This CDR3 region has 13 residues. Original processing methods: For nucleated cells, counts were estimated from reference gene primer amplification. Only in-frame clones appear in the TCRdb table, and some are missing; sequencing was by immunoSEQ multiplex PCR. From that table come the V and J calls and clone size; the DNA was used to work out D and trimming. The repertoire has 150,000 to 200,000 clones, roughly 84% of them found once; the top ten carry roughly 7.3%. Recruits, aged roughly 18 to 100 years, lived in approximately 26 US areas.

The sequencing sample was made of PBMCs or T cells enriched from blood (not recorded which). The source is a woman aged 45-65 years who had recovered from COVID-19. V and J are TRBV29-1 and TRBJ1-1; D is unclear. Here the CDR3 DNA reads TGCAGCGTTGAAGATGTATTTCGTACTGAAGCTTTCTTT. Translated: CSVEDVFRTEAFF.